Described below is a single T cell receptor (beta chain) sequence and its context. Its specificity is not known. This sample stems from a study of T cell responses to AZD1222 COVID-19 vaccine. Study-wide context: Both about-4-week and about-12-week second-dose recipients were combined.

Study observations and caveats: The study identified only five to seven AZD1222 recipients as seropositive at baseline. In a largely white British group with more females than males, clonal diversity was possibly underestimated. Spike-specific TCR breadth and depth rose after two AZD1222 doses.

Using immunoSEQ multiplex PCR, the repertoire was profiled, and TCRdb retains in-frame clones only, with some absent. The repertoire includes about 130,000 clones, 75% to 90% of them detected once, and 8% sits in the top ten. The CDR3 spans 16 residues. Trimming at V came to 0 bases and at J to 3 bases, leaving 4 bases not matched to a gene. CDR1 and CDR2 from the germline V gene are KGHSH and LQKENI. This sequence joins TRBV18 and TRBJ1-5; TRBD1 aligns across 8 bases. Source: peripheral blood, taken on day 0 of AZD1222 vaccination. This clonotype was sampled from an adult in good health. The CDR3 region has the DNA TGTGCCAGCTCACCACCGGGACAGGCGAACAATCAGCCCCAGCATTTT. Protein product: CASSPPGQANNQPQHF.